These 15 T cell receptor beta chains were sequenced from one sample in a study of Graves' ophthalmopathy and Graves' hyperthyroidism. Scientists amplified the TCR beta CDR3 regions from RNA transcripts. An opening RT-PCR round employed HTBI primers and preceded a second-round multiplex PCR. Via MiXCR, TCRdb re-called the multiplex PCR reads, giving one row per CDR3 protein. This sample has 350,000 to 400,000 distinct CDR3 sequences, with around 16% found just once. Specimen: peripheral blood. These receptors were collected from a young woman with Graves' ophthalmopathy.

Ten or more counts support this clonotype. This chain links TRBV28 with TRBJ2-5, with D tentatively TRBD2 (5 bases). Germline CDR1 and CDR2: MDHEN and SYDVKM. Trimming removed 2 bases from V and 7 bases from J, with 8 bases in between. This CDR3 spans 12 amino acids. This CDR3 is CASSLMAGTQYF. For the CDR3, the DNA is TGTGCCAGCAGTTTAATGGCGGGGACCCAGTACTTC.

In its sample, this clonotype was seen many times. The chain couples TRBV28 to TRBJ2-3, with no clear D. This CDR3 has 14 residues. V lost 5 bases and J lost 4, with 13 bases in between. Germline CDR1 is MDHEN and CDR2 is SYDVKM. The chain's CDR3 is CASSIPAGSDTQYF. DNA for the CDR3: TGTGCCAGCAGTATCCCCGCCGGGTCAGATACGCAGTATTTT.

The genes are TRBV6-1 and TRBJ1-1; D ambiguous. Trimming removed 6 bases at V and 2 bases at J, with 13 bases between. CDR1 is MNHNS and CDR2 is SASEGT in the germline V gene. The CDR3 runs to 14 residues. The CDR3 bases are TGTGCCAGCAGAGTTAGGACGGGAAACACTGAAGCTTTCTTT. It specifies CASRVRTGNTEAFF.

The sample holds a few counts of this clonotype. The V and J genes are TRBV30 and TRBJ1-1; no definite D call. The CDR3 is 16 residues long. The germline V gene encodes CDR1 GTSNPN and CDR2 SVGIG (reference sequence). V was cut by 2 bases and J by 4 bases, with 20 bases left in between. The CDR3 DNA follows: TGTGCCTGGAGTCCTTCATTTAGGGCCACGGGCACTGAAGCTTTCTTT. It specifies CAWSPSFRATGTEAFF.

Ten or more counts support this clonotype. The chain has TRBV28 and TRBJ1-5; tentative D call: TRBD1 (5 bases). CDR3 length: 15 residues. V lost 6 bases and J 3 bases, leaving 15 bases between the germline ends. The germline V gene encodes CDR1 MDHEN and CDR2 SYDVKM. The CDR3 bases are TGTGCCAGCAGAGTGTCGGGGGGGACCAATCAGCCCCAGCATTTT. Translation: CASRVSGGTNQPQHF.

There are many counts of this clonotype. The chain combines TRBV28 with TRBJ1-1; a possible D gene is TRBD1 (5 bases). CDR3 length equals 15 residues. The germline gives CDR1 MDHEN, CDR2 SYDVKM. Trimming pared 6 bases from V and 2 bases from J, leaving 16 bases between. The CDR3 DNA sequence: TGTGCCAGCAGCCTTCTCAGGGAAACTAACACTGAAGCTTTCTTT. Translating it yields CASSLLRETNTEAFF.

This clonotype turned up a few times. The gene calls are TRBV12-3 or TRBV12-4 and TRBJ1-2, with D possibly matching TRBD1 (6 bases). This CDR3 is 13 amino acids long. Trimming pared 1 base from V and 7 bases from J, leaving 10 bases between. In DNA form, the CDR3 reads TGTGCCAGCAGTTTAGAAGGGGGTTCTGGCTACACCTTC. Protein sequence: CASSLEGGSGYTF.

This clonotype was recorded at least ten times. This chain joins TRBV7-2 and TRBJ2-7; TRBD2 matches 7 bases. The CDR3 loop spans 15 amino acids. Trimming cost V 2 bases and J 5 bases; bases outside gene matches: 9. Germline CDR1 reads SGHTA; CDR2 reads FQGNSA. The CDR3 bases are TGTGCCAGCAGCTTACTGGGGGGGGGAGGGAACGAGCAGTACTTC. It specifies CASSLLGGGGNEQYF.

This clonotype was counted many times. The chain is built from TRBV6-5 and TRBJ2-7, with D possibly matching TRBD1 (5 bases). Per germline, CDR1 MNHEY and CDR2 SVGAGI. This CDR3 region has 12 residues. V dropped 6 bases and J dropped 3 bases, with 9 bases sitting between them. The CDR3 coding sequence is TGTGCCAGCAGCTCGACAGACTACGAGCAGTACTTC. It is translated as CASSSTDYEQYF.

This clonotype was seen at least ten times. The chain recombines TRBV11-2 with TRBJ2-7, with D unclear. The CDR3 spans 12 residues. The V end lost 3 bases, the J end lost 4 bases, and 7 bases lay between the germline ends. Germline V gene data show CDR1 as SGHAT and CDR2 as FQNNGV. This chain's CDR3 is CASSFLEYEQYF. CDR3 coding DNA: TGTGCCAGCAGCTTTCTCGAATACGAGCAGTACTTC.

This clonotype was recorded many times. The chain recombines TRBV30 with TRBJ2-7; 12 positions match TRBD1. This CDR3 spans 14 amino acids. Germline CDR1 reads GTSNPN; CDR2 reads SVGIG (reference sequence). V shed 5 bases, J shed 7 bases, and the junction held 9 bases outside the gene matches. The CDR3 region has the DNA TGTGCCTGGGGTATCGGGACAGGGGGCCTTGAGCAGTACTTC. This encodes CAWGIGTGGLEQYF.

This clonotype was seen repeatedly, ten times or more. The CDR3 protein is CASSYRRGQGATEAFF. As DNA, the CDR3 is TGTGCCAGCAGTTACCGCCGGGGACAGGGGGCCACTGAAGCTTTCTTT. This chain joins TRBV6-2 or TRBV6-3 and TRBJ1-1; TRBD1 matches 12 bases. The CDR3 loop spans 16 amino acids. Trimming cost V 2 bases and J 4 bases; bases outside gene matches: 5. CDR1 and CDR2 from the germline V gene are MNHEY and SVGEGT.

This clonotype was picked up many times. The chain uses TRBV27 and TRBJ1-5; TRBD1 agrees at 9 bases. The CDR3 spans 16 residues. The V gene end was trimmed by 5 bases and the J gene end by 3 bases; junction bases not matched to a gene: 8. Germline V gives CDR1 MNHEY, CDR2 SMNVEV (reference sequence). This chain's CDR3 is CASSPSGQGNNQPQHF. Written as DNA, the CDR3 is TGTGCCAGCAGTCCATCAGGACAGGGGAACAATCAGCCCCAGCATTTT.

This clonotype has a count of ten or more. The chain links TRBV30 to TRBJ2-7; D not resolved. Trimming left V 0 bases short and J 7 bases short, with 10 bases between. CDR3 length equals 12 residues. Germline V lookup: CDR1 GTSNPN, CDR2 SVGIG (reference sequence). The CDR3 nucleotides read TGTGCCTGGAGTGTACGTAGGGAAGAGCAGTACTTC. Amino acids: CAWSVRREEQYF.

The chain employs TRBV24-1 and TRBJ2-5; 12 nucleotides line up with TRBD1. The CDR3 contains 15 residues. V lost 5 bases to trimming and J lost 5 bases; unmatched junction nucleotides: 5. CDR1 and CDR2 from the germline V gene are KGHDR and SFDVKD. CDR3 protein: CATSVGTGGGETQYF. The CDR3 DNA reads TGTGCCACCAGTGTCGGGACAGGGGGCGGTGAGACCCAGTACTTC.